This TCR beta chain comes out of a study of T-cell reconstitution after alpha-beta-depleted transplantation in children. This CDR3 region has 14 residues. The germline V gene has CDR1 SGHTA and CDR2 FQGNSA. Preparation of the TCRbeta library involved a method that used unique molecular identifiers. Using its own MiXCR run on the PCR reads, TCRdb lists one record per CDR3 protein. This table holds around 680,000 distinct CDR3 sequences, 15% to 20% found once. On this clonotype itself: The germline gene is not matched at one end of the junction; a read error may be the cause.

The chain carries TRBV7-2 and TRBJ2-7; 9 positions agree with TRBD2. The sample consisted of PBMCs from the stem cell graft donor, taken from the stem cell graft. The TCR was taken from a human donor who donated a stem cell graft to a child with acute myeloid leukemia. For the CDR3, the DNA is TGTGCCACCAGCTCGACTAGCGGATCCTACGAGCAGTACTTC. It specifies CATSSTSGSYEQYF.